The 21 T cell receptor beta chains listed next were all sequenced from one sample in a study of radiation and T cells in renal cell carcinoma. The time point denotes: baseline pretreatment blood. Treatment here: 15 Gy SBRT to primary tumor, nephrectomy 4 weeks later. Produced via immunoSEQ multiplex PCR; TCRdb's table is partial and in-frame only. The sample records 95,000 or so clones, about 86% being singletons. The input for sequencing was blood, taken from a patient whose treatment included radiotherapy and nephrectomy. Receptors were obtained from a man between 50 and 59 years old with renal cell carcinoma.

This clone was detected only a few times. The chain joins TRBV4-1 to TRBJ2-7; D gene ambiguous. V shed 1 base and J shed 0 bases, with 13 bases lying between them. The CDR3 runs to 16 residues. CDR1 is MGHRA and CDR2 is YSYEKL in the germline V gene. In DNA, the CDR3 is TGCGCCAGCAGCCAAGGGGTTGGCACGAGCTCCTACGAGCAGTACTTC. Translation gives CASSQGVGTSSYEQYF.

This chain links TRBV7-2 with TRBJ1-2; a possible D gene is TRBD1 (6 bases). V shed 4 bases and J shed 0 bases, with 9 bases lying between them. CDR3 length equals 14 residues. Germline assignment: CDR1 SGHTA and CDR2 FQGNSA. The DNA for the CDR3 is TGTGCCAGCAGCTCGCAGGGGACTAACTATGGCTACACCTTC. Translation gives CASSSQGTNYGYTF.

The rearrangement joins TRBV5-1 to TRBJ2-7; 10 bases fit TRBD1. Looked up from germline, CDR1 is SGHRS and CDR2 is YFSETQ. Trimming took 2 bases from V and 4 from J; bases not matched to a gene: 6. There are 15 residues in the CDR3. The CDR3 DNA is TGCGCCAGCAGCTTTCTCGGACAGGGGGGGTACGAGCAGTACTTC. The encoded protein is CASSFLGQGGYEQYF.

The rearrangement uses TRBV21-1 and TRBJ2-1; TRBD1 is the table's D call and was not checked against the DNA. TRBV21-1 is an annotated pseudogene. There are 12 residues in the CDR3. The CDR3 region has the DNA TGTGCCAGCCAACAGGGCTACAATGAGCAGTTCTTC. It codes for CASQQGYNEQFF.

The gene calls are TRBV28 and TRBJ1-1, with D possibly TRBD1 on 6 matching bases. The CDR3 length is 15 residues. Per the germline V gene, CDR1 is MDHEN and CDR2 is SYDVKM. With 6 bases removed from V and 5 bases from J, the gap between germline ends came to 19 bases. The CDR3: CASRPVRGARTEAFF. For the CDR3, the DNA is TGTGCCAGCAGGCCCGTTAGGGGGGCCAGGACTGAAGCTTTCTTT.

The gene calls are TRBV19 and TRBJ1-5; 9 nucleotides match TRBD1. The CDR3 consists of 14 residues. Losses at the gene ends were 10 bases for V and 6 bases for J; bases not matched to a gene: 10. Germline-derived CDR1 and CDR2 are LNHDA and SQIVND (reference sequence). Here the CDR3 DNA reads TGTGCCATAAGCTTAACAGGGGGCGGTCAGCCCCAGCATTTT. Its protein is CAISLTGGGQPQHF. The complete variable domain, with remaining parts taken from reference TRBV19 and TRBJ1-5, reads DGGITQSPKYLFRKEGQNVTLSCEQNLNHDAMYWYRQDPGQGLRLIYYSQIVNDFQKGDIAEGYSVSREKKESFPLTVTSAQKNPTAFYLCAISLTGGGQPQHFGDGTRLSIL.

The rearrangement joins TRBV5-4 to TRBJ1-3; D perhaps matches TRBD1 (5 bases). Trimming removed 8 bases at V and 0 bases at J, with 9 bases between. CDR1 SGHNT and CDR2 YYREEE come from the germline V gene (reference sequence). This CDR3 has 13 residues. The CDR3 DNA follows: TGTGCCAGACCGAGGGGCTCTGGAAACACCATATATTTT. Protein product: CARPRGSGNTIYF.

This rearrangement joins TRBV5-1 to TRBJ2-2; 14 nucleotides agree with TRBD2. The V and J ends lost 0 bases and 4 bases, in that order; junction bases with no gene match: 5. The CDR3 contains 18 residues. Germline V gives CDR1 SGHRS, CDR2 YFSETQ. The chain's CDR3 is CASSLVGLAGAGTGELFF. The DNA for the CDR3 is TGCGCCAGCAGCTTGGTGGGACTAGCGGGAGCGGGCACCGGGGAGCTGTTTTTT.

This CDR3 is CASSQETVQETQYF. The CDR3 DNA is TGCGCCAGCAGCCAGGAGACGGTACAAGAGACCCAGTACTTC. The rearrangement uses TRBV4-1 and TRBJ2-5; no firm D call. The CDR3 spans 14 residues. Trimming pared 3 bases from V and 2 bases from J, leaving 10 bases between. Germline V gene lookup returns CDR1 MGHRA and CDR2 YSYEKL.

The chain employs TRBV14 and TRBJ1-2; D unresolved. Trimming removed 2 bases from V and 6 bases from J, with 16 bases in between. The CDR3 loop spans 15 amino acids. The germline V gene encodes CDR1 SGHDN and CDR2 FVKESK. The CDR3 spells CASSQLPIASHGYTF. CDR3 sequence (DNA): TGTGCCAGCAGCCAACTGCCCATTGCCTCCCATGGCTACACCTTC.

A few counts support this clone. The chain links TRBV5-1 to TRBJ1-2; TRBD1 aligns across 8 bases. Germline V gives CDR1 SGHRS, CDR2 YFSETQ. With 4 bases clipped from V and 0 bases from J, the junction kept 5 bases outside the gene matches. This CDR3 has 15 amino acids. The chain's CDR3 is CASSTLTGANYGYTF. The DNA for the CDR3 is TGCGCCAGCAGCACCCTGACAGGGGCTAACTATGGCTACACCTTC.

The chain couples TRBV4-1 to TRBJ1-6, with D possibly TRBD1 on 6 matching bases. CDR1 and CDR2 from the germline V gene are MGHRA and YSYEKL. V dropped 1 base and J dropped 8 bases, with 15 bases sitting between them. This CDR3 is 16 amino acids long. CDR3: CASSQGIQGSYSPLHF. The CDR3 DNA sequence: TGCGCCAGCAGCCAAGGGATCCAGGGGAGTTATTCACCCCTCCACTTT.

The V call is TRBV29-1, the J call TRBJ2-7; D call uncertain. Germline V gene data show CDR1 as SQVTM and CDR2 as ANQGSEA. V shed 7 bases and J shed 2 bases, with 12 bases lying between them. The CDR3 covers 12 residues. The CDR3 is CSGWTETYEQYF. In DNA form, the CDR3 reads TGCAGCGGGTGGACGGAGACCTACGAGCAGTACTTC.

The CDR3 spells CASSPSPASTDTQYF. CDR3 nucleotides: TGTGCCAGCTCACCATCACCCGCTAGCACAGATACGCAGTATTTT. V usage is TRBV18 and J usage is TRBJ2-3; D unclear. The length of the CDR3 is 15 residues. The V and J ends lost 2 bases and 0 bases respectively, with 9 bases between them. CDR1 KGHSH and CDR2 LQKENI come from the germline V gene.

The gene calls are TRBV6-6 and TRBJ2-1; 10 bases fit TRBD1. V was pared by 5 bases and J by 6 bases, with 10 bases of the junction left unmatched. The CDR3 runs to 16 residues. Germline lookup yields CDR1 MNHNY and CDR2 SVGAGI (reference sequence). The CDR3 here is CASSRMTGGERNEQFF. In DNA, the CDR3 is TGTGCCAGCAGTCGGATGACAGGGGGCGAACGCAATGAGCAGTTCTTC.

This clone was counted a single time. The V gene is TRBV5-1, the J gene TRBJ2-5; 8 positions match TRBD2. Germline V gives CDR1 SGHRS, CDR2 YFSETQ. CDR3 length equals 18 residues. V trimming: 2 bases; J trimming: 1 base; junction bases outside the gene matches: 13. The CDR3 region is CASSLGLAGSPAQETQYF. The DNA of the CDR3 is TGCGCCAGCAGCTTAGGCCTAGCGGGCTCTCCGGCCCAAGAGACCCAGTACTTC.

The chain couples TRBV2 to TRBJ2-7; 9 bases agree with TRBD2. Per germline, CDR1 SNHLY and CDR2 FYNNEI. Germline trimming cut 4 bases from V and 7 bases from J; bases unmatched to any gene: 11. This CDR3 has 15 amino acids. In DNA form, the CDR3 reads TGTGCCAGCAGTGTGGCGGGAGGGCCTCCTAAAGAGCAGTACTTC. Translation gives CASSVAGGPPKEQYF.

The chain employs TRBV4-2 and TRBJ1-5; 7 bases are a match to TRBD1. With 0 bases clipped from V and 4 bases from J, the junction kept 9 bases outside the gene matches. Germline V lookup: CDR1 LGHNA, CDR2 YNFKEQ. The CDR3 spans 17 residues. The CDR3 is CASSQDIGGWGNQPQHF. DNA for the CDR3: TGTGCCAGCAGCCAAGATATAGGGGGCTGGGGGAATCAGCCCCAGCATTTT.

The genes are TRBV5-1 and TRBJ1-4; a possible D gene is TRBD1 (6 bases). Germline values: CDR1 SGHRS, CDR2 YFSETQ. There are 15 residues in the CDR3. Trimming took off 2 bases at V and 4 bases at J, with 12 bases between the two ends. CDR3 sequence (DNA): TGCGCCAGCAGCTTACTCGGGACATTTAATGAAAAACTGTTTTTT. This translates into CASSLLGTFNEKLFF.

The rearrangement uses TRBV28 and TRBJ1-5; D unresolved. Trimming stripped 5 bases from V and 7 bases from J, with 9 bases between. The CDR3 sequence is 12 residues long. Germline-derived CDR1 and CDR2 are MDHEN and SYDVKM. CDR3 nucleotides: TGTGCCAGCAGTAATTTGGGACAGCCCCAGCATTTT. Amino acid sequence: CASSNLGQPQHF.

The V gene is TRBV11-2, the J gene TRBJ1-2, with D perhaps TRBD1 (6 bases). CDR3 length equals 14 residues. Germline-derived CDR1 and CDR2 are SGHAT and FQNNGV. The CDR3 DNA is TGTGCTACAACGAACGGGGGCGAAGGTACGGGCTACACCTTC. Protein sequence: CATTNGGEGTGYTF.